This T cell receptor beta chain comes out of a study of early stage breast cancer tumors. Findings and limits, study-wide: Most shared enriched TCRB sequences were commonly generated ones.

Note on this clone: Its target is unknown.

The CDR3 runs 12 residues. Germline V gene sequence: CDR1 SEHNR, CDR2 FQNEAQ (reference sequence). Trimming left V 0 bases short and J 9 bases short, with 6 bases between. Clones were sequenced by immunoSEQ multiplex PCR, and TCRdb holds only the in-frame ones, with some missing. The data hold 9,000 or so clones, with approximately 70% observed a single time. The source material was breast tumor tissue. This receptor was obtained from a person aged 50 to 59 with breast cancer. V is TRBV7-9 and J is TRBJ2-1; maybe TRBD2 (6 bases). The CDR3 nucleotides read TGTGCCAGCAGCTTAGCGGGGGGTGAGCAGTTCTTC. Amino acid sequence: CASSLAGGEQFF.